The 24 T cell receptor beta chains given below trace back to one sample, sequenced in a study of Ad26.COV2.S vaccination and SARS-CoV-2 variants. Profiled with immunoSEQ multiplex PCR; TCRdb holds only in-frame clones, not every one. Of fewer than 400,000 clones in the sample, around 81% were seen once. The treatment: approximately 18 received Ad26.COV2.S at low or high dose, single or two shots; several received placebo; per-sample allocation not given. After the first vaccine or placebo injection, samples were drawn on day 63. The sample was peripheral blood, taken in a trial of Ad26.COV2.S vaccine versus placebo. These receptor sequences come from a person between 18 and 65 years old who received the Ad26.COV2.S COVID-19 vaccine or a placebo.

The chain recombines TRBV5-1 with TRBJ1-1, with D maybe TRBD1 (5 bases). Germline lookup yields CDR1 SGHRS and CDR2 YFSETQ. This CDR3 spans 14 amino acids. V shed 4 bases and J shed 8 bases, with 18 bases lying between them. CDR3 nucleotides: TGCGCCAGCAGCGTGGACACCTCTGACGACGAAGCTTTCTTT. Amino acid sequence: CASSVDTSDDEAFF.

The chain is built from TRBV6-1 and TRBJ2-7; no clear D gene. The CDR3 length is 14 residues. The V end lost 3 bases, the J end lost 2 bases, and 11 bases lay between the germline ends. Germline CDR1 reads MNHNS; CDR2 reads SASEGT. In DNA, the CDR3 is TGTGCCAGCAGTGATACAGTGGCCGCCTACGAGCAGTACTTC. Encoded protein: CASSDTVAAYEQYF.

CDR3 amino acids: CASSPGSNSPLHF. The DNA of the CDR3 is TGTGCCAGCTCACCAGGGTCGAATTCACCCCTCCACTTT. The chain carries TRBV18 and TRBJ1-6; D is undetermined. CDR3 length: 13 amino acids. Germline-derived CDR1 and CDR2 are KGHSH and LQKENI. V was pared by 2 bases and J by 7 bases, with 6 bases between.

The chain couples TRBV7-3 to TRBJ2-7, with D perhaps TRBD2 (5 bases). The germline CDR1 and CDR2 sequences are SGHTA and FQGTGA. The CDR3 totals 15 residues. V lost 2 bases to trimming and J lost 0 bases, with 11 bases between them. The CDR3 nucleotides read TGTGCCAGCAGCTTAGCTGGGGAGAGCTCCTACGAGCAGTACTTC. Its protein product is CASSLAGESSYEQYF. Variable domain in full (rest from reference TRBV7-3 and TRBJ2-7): GAGVSQTPSNKVTEKGKYVELRCDPISGHTALYWYRQSLGQGPEFLIYFQGTGAADDSGLPNDRFFAVRPEGSVSTLKIQRTERGDSAVYLCASSLAGESSYEQYFGPGTRLTVT.

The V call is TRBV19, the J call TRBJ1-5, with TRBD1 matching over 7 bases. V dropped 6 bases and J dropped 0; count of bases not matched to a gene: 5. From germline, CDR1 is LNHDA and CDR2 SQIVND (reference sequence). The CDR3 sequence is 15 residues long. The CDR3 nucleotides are TGTGCCAGTAGACCGACAGGGCATAGCAATCAGCCCCAGCATTTT. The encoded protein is CASRPTGHSNQPQHF. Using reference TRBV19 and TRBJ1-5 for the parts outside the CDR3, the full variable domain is DGGITQSPKYLFRKEGQNVTLSCEQNLNHDAMYWYRQDPGQGLRLIYYSQIVNDFQKGDIAEGYSVSREKKESFPLTVTSAQKNPTAFYLCASRPTGHSNQPQHFGDGTRLSIL.

The CDR3 here is CASSYRIGAGGTEAFF. CDR3 nucleotide sequence: TGTGCCAGCAGTTACCGTATAGGGGCTGGTGGCACTGAAGCTTTCTTT. V usage is TRBV27 and J usage is TRBJ1-1; the D gene is possibly TRBD1 (5 bases). Trimming took 4 bases from V and 4 from J, leaving 19 bases between them. The CDR3 spans 16 residues. From germline, CDR1 is MNHEY and CDR2 SMNVEV (reference sequence).

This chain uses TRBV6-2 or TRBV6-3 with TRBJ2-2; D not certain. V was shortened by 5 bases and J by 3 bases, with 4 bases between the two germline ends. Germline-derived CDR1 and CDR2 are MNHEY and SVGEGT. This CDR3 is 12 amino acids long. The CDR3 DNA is TGTGCCAGCAGTACCGACACCGGGGAGCTGTTTTTT. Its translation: CASSTDTGELFF.

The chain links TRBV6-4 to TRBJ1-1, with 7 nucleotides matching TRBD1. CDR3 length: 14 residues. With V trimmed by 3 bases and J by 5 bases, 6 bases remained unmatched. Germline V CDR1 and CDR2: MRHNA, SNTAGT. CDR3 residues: CASSEVGGETEAFF. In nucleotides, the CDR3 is TGTGCCAGCAGTGAGGTAGGGGGCGAAACTGAAGCTTTCTTT.

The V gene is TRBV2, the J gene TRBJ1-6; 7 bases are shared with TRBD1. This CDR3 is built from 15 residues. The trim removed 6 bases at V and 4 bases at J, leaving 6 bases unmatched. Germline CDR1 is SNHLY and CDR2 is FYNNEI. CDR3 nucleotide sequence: TGTGCCAGCAGGGCCGGGACAGATTATAATTCACCCCTCCACTTT. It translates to CASRAGTDYNSPLHF.

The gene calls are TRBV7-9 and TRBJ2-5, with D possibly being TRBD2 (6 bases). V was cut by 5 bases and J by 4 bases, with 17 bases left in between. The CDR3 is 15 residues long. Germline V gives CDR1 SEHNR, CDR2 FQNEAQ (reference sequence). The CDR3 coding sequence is TGTGCCAGCAGCCAGGTCTCGTTGGGGGGAGAGACCCAGTACTTC. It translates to CASSQVSLGGETQYF.

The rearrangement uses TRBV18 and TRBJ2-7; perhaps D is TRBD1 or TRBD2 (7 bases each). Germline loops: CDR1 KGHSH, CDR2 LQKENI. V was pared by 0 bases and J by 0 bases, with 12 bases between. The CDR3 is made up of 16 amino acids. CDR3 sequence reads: CASSPPRGGTSYEQYF. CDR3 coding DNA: TGTGCCAGCTCACCACCCAGGGGGGGAACCTCCTACGAGCAGTACTTC. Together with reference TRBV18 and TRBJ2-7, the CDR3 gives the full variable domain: NAGVMQNPRHLVRRRGQEARLRCSPMKGHSHVYWYRQLPEEGLKFMVYLQKENIIDESGMPKERFSAEFPKEGPSILRIQQVVRGDSAAYFCASSPPRGGTSYEQYFGPGTRLTVT.

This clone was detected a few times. The CDR3 DNA reads as TGTGCCAGCAGTGAAGCAGCTGGCAGATCCTCTGGAAACACCATATATTTT. Its translation: CASSEAAGRSSGNTIYF. The chain carries TRBV6-1 and TRBJ1-3; no clear D gene. The CDR3 totals 17 residues. The ends were cut back, 0 bases at V and 0 bases at J, with 12 bases in the middle. The germline CDR1 and CDR2 sequences are MNHNS and SASEGT.

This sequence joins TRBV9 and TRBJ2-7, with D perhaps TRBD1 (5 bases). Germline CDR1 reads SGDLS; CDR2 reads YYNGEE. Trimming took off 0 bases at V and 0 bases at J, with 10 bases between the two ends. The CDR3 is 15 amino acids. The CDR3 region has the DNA TGTGCCAGCAGCGTAGGGTCACAGGCCTCCTACGAGCAGTACTTC. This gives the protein CASSVGSQASYEQYF. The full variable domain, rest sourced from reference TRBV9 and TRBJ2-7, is DSGVTQTPKHLITATGQRVTLRCSPRSGDLSVYWYQQSLDQGLQFLIQYYNGEERAKGNILERFSAQQFPDLHSELNLSSLELGDSALYFCASSVGSQASYEQYFGPGTRLTVT.

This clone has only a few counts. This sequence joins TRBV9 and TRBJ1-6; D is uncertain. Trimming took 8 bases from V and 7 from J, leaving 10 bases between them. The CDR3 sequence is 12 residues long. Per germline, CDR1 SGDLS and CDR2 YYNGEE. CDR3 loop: CASGAENSPLHF. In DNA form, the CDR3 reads TGTGCCAGTGGCGCGGAGAATTCACCCCTCCACTTT.

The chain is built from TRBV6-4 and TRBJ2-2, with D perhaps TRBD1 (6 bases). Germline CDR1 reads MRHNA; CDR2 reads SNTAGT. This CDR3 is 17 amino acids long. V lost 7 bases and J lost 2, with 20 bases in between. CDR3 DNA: TGTGCCAGCAACCCTACCGGGACATCACAAAACACCGGGGAGCTGTTTTTT. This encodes CASNPTGTSQNTGELFF.

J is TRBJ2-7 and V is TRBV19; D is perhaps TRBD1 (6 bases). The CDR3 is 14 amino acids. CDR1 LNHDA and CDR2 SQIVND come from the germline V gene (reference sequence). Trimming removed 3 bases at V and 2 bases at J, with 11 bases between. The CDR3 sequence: CASSMVDSTYEQYF. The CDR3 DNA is TGTGCCAGTAGTATGGTGGACAGTACCTACGAGCAGTACTTC.

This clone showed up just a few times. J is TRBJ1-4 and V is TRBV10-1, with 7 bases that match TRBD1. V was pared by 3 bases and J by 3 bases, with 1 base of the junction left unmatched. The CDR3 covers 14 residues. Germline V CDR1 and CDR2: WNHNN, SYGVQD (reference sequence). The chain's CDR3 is CASSEGTANEKLFF. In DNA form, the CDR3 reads TGCGCCAGCAGTGAAGGGACAGCTAATGAAAAACTGTTTTTT.

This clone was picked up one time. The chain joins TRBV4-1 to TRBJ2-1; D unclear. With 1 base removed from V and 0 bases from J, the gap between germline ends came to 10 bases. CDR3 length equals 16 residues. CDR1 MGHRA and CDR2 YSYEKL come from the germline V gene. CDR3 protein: CASSQARDNSYNEQFF. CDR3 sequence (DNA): TGCGCCAGCAGCCAAGCGCGTGACAACTCCTACAATGAGCAGTTCTTC.

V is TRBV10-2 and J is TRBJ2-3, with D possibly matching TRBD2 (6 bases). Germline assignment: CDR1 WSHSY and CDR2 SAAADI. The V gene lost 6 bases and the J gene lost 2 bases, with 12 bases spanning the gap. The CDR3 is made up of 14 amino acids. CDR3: CASREGRHTDTQYF. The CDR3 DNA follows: TGCGCCAGCAGGGAGGGAAGGCACACAGATACGCAGTATTTT.

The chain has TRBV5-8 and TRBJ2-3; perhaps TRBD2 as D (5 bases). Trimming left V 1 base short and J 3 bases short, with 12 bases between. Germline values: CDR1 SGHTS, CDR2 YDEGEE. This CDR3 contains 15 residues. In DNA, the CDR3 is TGTGCCAGCAGCTTGTCGTTATGGAGGACAGATACGCAGTATTTT. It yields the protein CASSLSLWRTDTQYF.

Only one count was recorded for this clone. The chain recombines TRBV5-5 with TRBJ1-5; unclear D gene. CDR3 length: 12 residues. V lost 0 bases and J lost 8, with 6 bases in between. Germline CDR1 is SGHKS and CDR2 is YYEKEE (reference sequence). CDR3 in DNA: TGTGCCAGCAGCTTGGCCCGGGAGCCCCAGCATTTT. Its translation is CASSLAREPQHF. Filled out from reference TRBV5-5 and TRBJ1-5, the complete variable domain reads DAGVTQSPTHLIKTRGQQVTLRCSPISGHKSVSWYQQVLGQGPQFIFQYYEKEERGRGNFPDRFSARQFPNYSSELNVNALLLGDSALYLCASSLAREPQHFGDGTRLSIL.

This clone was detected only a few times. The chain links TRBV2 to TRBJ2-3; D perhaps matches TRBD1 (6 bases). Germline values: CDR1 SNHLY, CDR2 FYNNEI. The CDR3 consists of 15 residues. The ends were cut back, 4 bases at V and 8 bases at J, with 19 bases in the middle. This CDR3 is CASSVGQGLIATQYF. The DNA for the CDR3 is TGTGCCAGCAGTGTGGGGCAGGGGTTAATCGCTACGCAGTATTTT.

The CDR3 DNA sequence: TGTGCCAGCCGTAGCGGGGGGTTCACAGATACGCAGTATTTT. It specifies CASRSGGFTDTQYF. V is TRBV18 and J is TRBJ2-3, with 10 bases fitting TRBD2. This CDR3 has 14 amino acids. Germline V gene sequence: CDR1 KGHSH, CDR2 LQKENI. After removal of 8 bases from V and 2 bases from J, the junction contained 4 bases not matched to a gene.

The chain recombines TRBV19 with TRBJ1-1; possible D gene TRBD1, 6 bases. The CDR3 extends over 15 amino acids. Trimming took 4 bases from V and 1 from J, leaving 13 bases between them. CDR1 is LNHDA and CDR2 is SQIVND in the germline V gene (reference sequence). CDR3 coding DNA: TGTGCCAGTAGTAATACGGGACAATGGAACACTGAAGCTTTCTTT. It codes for CASSNTGQWNTEAFF.